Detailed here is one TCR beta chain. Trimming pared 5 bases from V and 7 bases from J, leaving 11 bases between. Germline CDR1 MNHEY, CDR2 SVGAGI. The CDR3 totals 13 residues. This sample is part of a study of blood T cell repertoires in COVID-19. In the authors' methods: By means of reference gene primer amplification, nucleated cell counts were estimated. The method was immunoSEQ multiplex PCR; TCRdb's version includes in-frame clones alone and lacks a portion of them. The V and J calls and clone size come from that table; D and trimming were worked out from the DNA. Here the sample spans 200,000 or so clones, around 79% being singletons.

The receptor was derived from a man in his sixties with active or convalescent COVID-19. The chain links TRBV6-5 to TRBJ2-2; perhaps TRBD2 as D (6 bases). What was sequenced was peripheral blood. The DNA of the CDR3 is TGTGCCAGCAGTCCCGGGACTGTCGGGGAGCTGTTTTTT. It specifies CASSPGTVGELFF.